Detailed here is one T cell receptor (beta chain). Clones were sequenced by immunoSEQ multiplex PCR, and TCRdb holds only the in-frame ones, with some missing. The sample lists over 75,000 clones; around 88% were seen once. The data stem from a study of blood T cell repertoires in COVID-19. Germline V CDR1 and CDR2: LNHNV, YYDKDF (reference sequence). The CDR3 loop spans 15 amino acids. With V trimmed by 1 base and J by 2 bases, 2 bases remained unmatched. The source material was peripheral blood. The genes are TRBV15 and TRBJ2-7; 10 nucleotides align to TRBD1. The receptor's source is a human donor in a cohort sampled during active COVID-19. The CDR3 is CATSRAGTGAYEQYF. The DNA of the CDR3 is TGTGCCACCAGCAGAGCCGGGACAGGGGCCTACGAGCAGTACTTC.